The 23 T cell receptor beta chains given below trace back to one sample, sequenced in a study of blood T cell repertoires in COVID-19. TCRdb's table, derived via immunoSEQ multiplex PCR, lists solely in-frame clones and lacks some. Of under 250,000 clones listed, 84% are singletons. Sequencing was done on a sample of peripheral blood. These receptors originate from a human donor in a cohort sampled during active COVID-19.

The chain is built from TRBV11-3 and TRBJ2-3; 11 bases agree with TRBD1. After removal of 5 bases from V and 2 bases from J, the junction contained 12 bases not matched to a gene. The V gene's germline CDR1 is SGHNT and CDR2 YENEEA. The CDR3 runs 18 residues. CDR3 DNA sequence: TGTGCCAGCAGCGCGGGACAGGGGGAGAAGCTCAACACAGATACGCAGTATTTT. Amino acids: CASSAGQGEKLNTDTQYF. Combining the CDR3 with reference TRBV11-3 and TRBJ2-3 gives the whole variable domain EAGVVQSPRYKIIEKKQPVAFWCNPISGHNTLYWYLQNLGQGPELLIRYENEEAVDDSQLPKDRFSAERLKGVDSTLKIQPAELGDSAVYLCASSAGQGEKLNTDTQYFGPGTRLTVL.

The rearrangement joins TRBV3-1 (or the pseudogene TRBV3-2) to TRBJ2-3; TRBD2 might be the D (5 bases). Trimming removed 0 bases at V and 2 bases at J, with 15 bases between. Germline V lookup: CDR1 LGHDT, CDR2 YNNKEL (reference sequence). The CDR3 is 17 residues long. The CDR3 DNA reads as TGTGCCAGCAGCCAAGACAGTAGTGGTGACTACACAGATACGCAGTATTTT. Encoded protein: CASSQDSSGDYTDTQYF.

This chain links TRBV7-9 with TRBJ2-1, with 10 bases fitting TRBD2. V trimming: 2 bases; J trimming: 7 bases; junction bases outside the gene matches: 8. CDR1 SEHNR and CDR2 FQNEAQ come from the germline V gene (reference sequence). The CDR3 sequence is 16 residues long. Here the CDR3 reads CASSLWASGSRNEQFF. In DNA form, the CDR3 reads TGTGCCAGCAGCTTATGGGCTAGCGGGAGTAGAAATGAGCAGTTCTTC.

The chain joins TRBV5-8 to TRBJ2-1; 7 bases map to TRBD2. Germline V lookup: CDR1 SGHTS, CDR2 YDEGEE. The length of the CDR3 is 15 residues. Unmatched junction bases numbered 4, after V lost 0 bases and J lost 4 bases. CDR3 protein: CASSLGLAAYNEQFF. The CDR3 DNA is TGTGCCAGCAGCTTGGGGCTAGCGGCGTACAATGAGCAGTTCTTC.

V gene TRBV4-1 combines with J gene TRBJ2-5; 10 bases align to TRBD2. With 1 base clipped from V and 5 bases from J, the junction kept 10 bases outside the gene matches. The CDR3 length is 17 residues. Germline V gene lookup returns CDR1 MGHRA and CDR2 YSYEKL. CDR3 in DNA: TGCGCCAGCAGCCAAGTGGGACTAGCGAGGAGAAAGGAGACCCAGTACTTC. Encoded protein: CASSQVGLARRKETQYF.

This clone was observed a few times. This rearrangement joins TRBV6-5 to TRBJ2-1; TRBD2 matches 8 bases. The CDR3 loop spans 16 amino acids. V dropped 0 bases and J dropped 3; count of bases not matched to a gene: 4. The germline gives CDR1 MNHEY, CDR2 SVGAGI. DNA of the CDR3: TGTGCCAGCAGTTACTCGTTTACTAGCGGCTACAATGAGCAGTTCTTC. Translated: CASSYSFTSGYNEQFF.

This clone is a singleton in its sample. CDR3 protein: CASTNRDEQYF. As DNA, the CDR3 is TGTGCCAGCACCAACCGGGACGAGCAGTACTTC. This chain connects TRBV28 to TRBJ2-7, with D uncertain. The germline CDR1 and CDR2 sequences are MDHEN and SYDVKM. Trimming removed 7 bases at V and 5 bases at J, with 9 bases between. The CDR3 sequence is 11 residues long.

This chain joins TRBV2 and TRBJ2-2, with D possibly matching TRBD1 (6 bases). Trimming pared 7 bases from V and 1 base from J, leaving 10 bases between. The CDR3 sequence is 14 residues long. Germline V gene data show CDR1 as SNHLY and CDR2 as FYNNEI. The CDR3 sequence is CASNKGQNTGELFF. The CDR3 coding sequence is TGTGCCAGCAATAAGGGACAGAACACCGGGGAGCTGTTTTTT.

A few counts support this clone. Other DNA sequences in this sample translate to the same CDR3. CDR3 region: CAISAGNEQFF. In DNA form, the CDR3 reads TGTGCCATCAGTGCCGGCAATGAGCAGTTCTTC. The chain has TRBV10-3 and TRBJ2-1, with D hard to call. Germline V gene lookup returns CDR1 ENHRY and CDR2 SYGVKD. This CDR3 is 11 amino acids long. Trimming shortened V by 4 bases and J by 6 bases, and 4 bases separated the two germline ends.

The V and J genes are TRBV6-2 or TRBV6-3 and TRBJ1-5; D unclear. Looked up from germline, CDR1 is MNHEY and CDR2 is SVGEGT. The germline V and J ends were trimmed by 5 bases and 2 bases, with 16 bases remaining between them. This CDR3 spans 16 amino acids. CDR3 sequence reads: CASSPRPPLGNQPQHF. CDR3 DNA: TGTGCCAGCAGTCCCAGGCCCCCTCTGGGCAATCAGCCCCAGCATTTT.

In this sample, this clone turned up once. The chain has TRBV21-1 and TRBJ2-1; TRBD2 was called by the table and not checked on the DNA. TRBV21-1 is a recognized pseudogene. CDR3 length: 15 amino acids. Here the CDR3 reads CASSDPRSSYNEQFF. The DNA for the CDR3 is TGTGCCAGCAGCGATCCACGGAGCTCCTACAATGAGCAGTTCTTC.

V is TRBV27 and J is TRBJ1-2; D unresolved. Germline V lookup: CDR1 MNHEY, CDR2 SMNVEV (reference sequence). CDR3 length equals 14 residues. With 3 bases removed from V and 4 bases from J, the gap between germline ends came to 12 bases. The CDR3 region has the DNA TGTGCCAGCAGTTTTGAGCGCAGCGGCTATGGCTACACCTTC. This translates into CASSFERSGYGYTF.

The rearrangement uses TRBV19 and TRBJ1-5; 10 bases match TRBD1. Germline lookup yields CDR1 LNHDA and CDR2 SQIVND (reference sequence). The CDR3 has 16 residues. Trimming at V came to 6 bases and at J to 7 bases, leaving 12 bases not matched to a gene. CDR3 in amino acids: CASSVGRGQGIQPQHF. The CDR3 region has the DNA TGTGCCAGTAGCGTCGGTAGGGGACAGGGGATCCAGCCCCAGCATTTT. The full variable domain, in which reference TRBV19 and TRBJ1-5 provide the parts outside the CDR3, is DGGITQSPKYLFRKEGQNVTLSCEQNLNHDAMYWYRQDPGQGLRLIYYSQIVNDFQKGDIAEGYSVSREKKESFPLTVTSAQKNPTAFYLCASSVGRGQGIQPQHFGDGTRLSIL.

The chain is built from TRBV13 and TRBJ1-4; 7 nucleotides match TRBD1. The CDR3 loop spans 16 amino acids. J lost 2 bases, V lost 3 bases, and 6 bases had no gene match. The germline V gene encodes CDR1 PRHDT and CDR2 FYEKMQ (reference sequence). The CDR3 DNA reads as TGTGCCAGCAGCTTTTCACAGGGGAGGACTAATGAAAAACTGTTTTTT. It translates to CASSFSQGRTNEKLFF. Full variable domain (missing parts from reference TRBV13 and TRBJ1-4): AAGVIQSPRHLIKEKRETATLKCYPIPRHDTVYWYQQGPGQDPQFLISFYEKMQSDKGSIPDRFSAQQFSDYHSELNMSSLELGDSALYFCASSFSQGRTNEKLFFGSGTQLSVL.

This chain uses TRBV28 with TRBJ2-7; D remains unclear. V was pared by 3 bases and J by 4 bases, with 10 bases between. The CDR3 extends over 13 amino acids. Per germline, CDR1 MDHEN and CDR2 SYDVKM. The CDR3 is CASSFRVGYEQYF. CDR3 coding DNA: TGTGCCAGCAGTTTCCGGGTCGGTTACGAGCAGTACTTC.

The rearrangement uses TRBV10-3 and TRBJ2-7; 10 positions match TRBD2. CDR3 length: 16 amino acids. In germline, CDR1 is ENHRY, CDR2 SYGVKD. With 4 bases clipped from V and 4 bases from J, the junction kept 10 bases outside the gene matches. As DNA, the CDR3 is TGTGCCATCAGTGTTTCTAGCGGGAGAGAGGTTTACGAGCAGTACTTC. This gives the protein CAISVSSGREVYEQYF.

The chain links TRBV19 to TRBJ2-7; 14 nucleotides line up with TRBD2. This CDR3 contains 17 residues. Germline values: CDR1 LNHDA, CDR2 SQIVND (reference sequence). Trimming took 5 bases from V and 3 from J; bases not matched to a gene: 9. As DNA, the CDR3 is TGTGCCAGTAGTCCCGGTCGGACTAGCGGGAGGAACTACGAGCAGTACTTC. Encoded protein: CASSPGRTSGRNYEQYF.

The V gene is TRBV28, the J gene TRBJ1-2; 7 bases are a match to TRBD1. CDR3 length equals 13 residues. The germline CDR1 and CDR2 sequences are MDHEN and SYDVKM. The junction had 8 bases not matched to a gene; V was cut back by 5 bases and J by 8 bases. The CDR3 sequence is CASSTGTVWGYTF. CDR3 coding DNA: TGTGCCAGCAGTACGGGGACAGTATGGGGCTACACCTTC.

The CDR3 is CASRYTGTGAEQYF. CDR3 bases: TGTGCCAGCAGGTATACCGGGACAGGGGCCGAGCAGTACTTC. This rearrangement joins TRBV6-5 to TRBJ2-7; 10 nucleotides agree with TRBD1. V was pared by 6 bases and J by 6 bases, with 8 bases of the junction left unmatched. Per the germline V gene, CDR1 is MNHEY and CDR2 is SVGAGI. The CDR3 extends over 14 amino acids.

V is TRBV6-5 and J is TRBJ1-4; 10 positions agree with TRBD1. V was clipped by 6 bases and J by 8 bases; unmatched bases: 6. The CDR3 length is 14 residues. CDR1 and CDR2 (germline): MNHEY, SVGAGI. CDR3 in amino acids: CASSRDRGEEKLFF. DNA for the CDR3: TGTGCCAGCAGCAGGGACAGGGGAGAAGAAAAACTGTTTTTT.

The CDR3 spells CASSSPTGGKAEAFF. Here the CDR3 DNA reads TGTGCCAGCAGTTCTCCGACAGGGGGCAAGGCTGAAGCTTTCTTT. The chain joins TRBV28 to TRBJ1-1, with 10 bases matching TRBD1. This CDR3 comprises 15 residues. V lost 4 bases, J lost 6 bases, and 8 bases stayed unmatched. Germline V gene lookup returns CDR1 MDHEN and CDR2 SYDVKM.

The chain has TRBV5-6 and TRBJ2-2; 7 nucleotides match TRBD2. The CDR3 runs to 14 residues. Trimming at V came to 4 bases and at J to 2 bases, leaving 2 bases not matched to a gene. The germline CDR1 and CDR2 sequences are SGHDT and YYEEEE. The CDR3 here is CASSLGLNTGELFF. The CDR3 region has the DNA TGTGCCAGCAGCCTGGGACTAAACACCGGGGAGCTGTTTTTT.

The CDR3 loop reads CASNLLGREQAYNEQFF. The CDR3 DNA reads as TGTGCCAGCAACCTACTTGGCAGGGAACAAGCTTACAATGAGCAGTTCTTC. The V and J genes are TRBV28 and TRBJ2-1, with a tentative D call TRBD1 (5 bases). V was pared by 7 bases and J by 4 bases, with 23 bases between. The germline V gene has CDR1 MDHEN and CDR2 SYDVKM. This CDR3 region has 17 residues.